The sequence of this T cell receptor (beta chain) was determined in a study of T cells after yellow fever vaccination. The CDR3 is made up of 15 amino acids. V dropped 0 bases and J dropped 4 bases, with 13 bases sitting between them. In germline, CDR1 is MGHRA, CDR2 YSYEKL. TCRdb redid the calling of the 5' RACE reads with MiXCR, one entry per CDR3 protein. The data show 350,000 to 550,000 distinct CDR3 sequences, roughly a sixth seen once. The gene calls are TRBV4-1 and TRBJ2-7, with D tentatively TRBD1 or TRBD2 (5 bases each). The receptor was isolated from a man younger than 30 who received the YFV17D yellow fever vaccine. The material was PBMCs, obtained before the yellow fever booster vaccination. The CDR3 bases are TGCGCCAGCAGCCAAGAGAGGGGAACACATTACGAGCAGTACGTC. Encoded protein: CASSQERGTHYEQYV.